The sequence of this T cell receptor (beta chain) was determined in a study of OX40 agonist ivuxolimab in advanced cancers. Study background: Three patients responded partially, comprising one with hepatocellular carcinoma and two with cutaneous melanoma.

General study points: More expanded clones were found, on average, in CD8+ than in CD4+ T cells. Both CD4+ and CD8+ T cell populations in blood had undergone clonal expansion by week 6 at 0.1 to 3.0 mg/kg. Which antigen the expanded peripheral T cells recognized is unknown.

A remark on this clone: Its antigen is currently unknown.

The germline CDR1 and CDR2 sequences are KGHSH and LQKENI. Trimming cost V 4 bases and J 1 base, with 7 bases left between them. This CDR3 is 13 amino acids long. The table came from immunoSEQ multiplex PCR; TCRdb's copy has only in-frame clones and leaves some out. Of some 68,000 clones detected, approximately 80% appear once; the ten largest clones hold more than 1.4%. The material sequenced was CD4+ or CD8+ T cells sorted from blood, taken in a trial of the OX40 agonist ivuxolimab. The chain recombines TRBV18 with TRBJ1-1, with D tentatively TRBD1 (5 bases). This sequence was found in an adult with an advanced solid tumor such as melanoma, head and neck, liver or kidney cancer. The CDR3 protein is CASSQGPNTEAFF. Written as DNA, the CDR3 is TGTGCCAGCTCACAGGGACCGAACACTGAAGCTTTCTTT.